This T cell receptor (beta chain) was documented in a study of blood T cell repertoires in COVID-19. CDR3 size: 15 residues. Germline-derived CDR1 and CDR2 are LNHDA and SQIVND (reference sequence). Trimming at V came to 4 bases and at J to 1 base, leaving 4 bases not matched to a gene. The table came from immunoSEQ multiplex PCR; TCRdb's copy has only in-frame clones and leaves some out. The sample carries around 100,000 clones, around 90% recorded once. The sample consisted of peripheral blood. This sequence was found in a man between 70 and 80 years old with acute or convalescent COVID-19. This chain connects TRBV19 to TRBJ1-5, with TRBD1 identical over 7 bases. Written as DNA, the CDR3 is TGTGCCAGTAGTAGAGACAGGGTAAGCAATCAGCCCCAGCATTTT. Translation gives CASSRDRVSNQPQHF.